The 3 T cell receptor beta chains below all came from one sample that was sequenced in a study of OX40 agonist ivuxolimab in advanced cancers. This table comes from immunoSEQ multiplex PCR, and its TCRdb copy is limited to in-frame clones, with some not included. The sample includes tens of thousands of clones, about 94% of them seen just once. Material: CD4+ or CD8+ T cells sorted from blood, obtained in a trial of the OX40 agonist ivuxolimab. Every receptor here comes from an adult with an advanced solid tumor such as melanoma, head and neck, liver or kidney cancer.

The chain employs TRBV4-1 and TRBJ2-1, with TRBD2 as a possible D gene (5 bases). V was clipped by 4 bases and J by 7 bases, with 14 bases between them. Germline CDR1 and CDR2: MGHRA and YSYEKL. This CDR3 contains 14 residues. In DNA form, the CDR3 reads TGCGCCAGCAGCCGCTGGACTTCCTCTAATGAGCAGTTCTTC. This encodes CASSRWTSSNEQFF.

V and J are TRBV30 and TRBJ1-1; tentatively, D is TRBD1 (6 bases). Trimming took 2 bases from V and 6 from J, leaving 22 bases between them. The germline CDR1 and CDR2 sequences are GTSNPN and SVGIG (reference sequence). CDR3 length: 16 residues. As DNA, the CDR3 is TGTGCCTGGAGTCCCCCTGTTCTCAGGGGCCCCCCTGAAGCTTTCTTT. This gives the protein CAWSPPVLRGPPEAFF.

The chain combines TRBV18 with TRBJ2-5; unclear D gene. This CDR3 has 16 amino acids. V lost 0 bases to trimming and J lost 0 bases, with 11 bases between them. In germline, CDR1 is KGHSH, CDR2 LQKENI. The CDR3 region is CASSPPGPQYQETQYF. The CDR3 DNA follows: TGTGCCAGCTCACCACCCGGTCCACAATACCAAGAGACCCAGTACTTC.